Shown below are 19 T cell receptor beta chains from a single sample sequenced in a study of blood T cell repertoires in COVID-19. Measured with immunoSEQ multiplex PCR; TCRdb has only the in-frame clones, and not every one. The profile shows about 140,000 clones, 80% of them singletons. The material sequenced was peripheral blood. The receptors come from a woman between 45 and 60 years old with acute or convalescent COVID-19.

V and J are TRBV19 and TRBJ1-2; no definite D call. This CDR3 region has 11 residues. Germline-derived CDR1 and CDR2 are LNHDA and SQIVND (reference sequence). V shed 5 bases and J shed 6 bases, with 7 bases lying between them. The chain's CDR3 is CASSRFDGYTF. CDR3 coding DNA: TGTGCCAGTAGTCGTTTCGATGGCTACACCTTC.

The CDR3 sequence is CASSLVSQGYEQFF. The CDR3 coding sequence is TGCGCCAGCAGCTTGGTCTCGCAGGGTTATGAGCAGTTCTTC. This chain links TRBV5-1 with TRBJ2-1; tentatively, D is TRBD1 (5 bases). V gave up 0 bases and J gave up 8 bases, with 12 bases separating them. The length of the CDR3 is 14 residues. From germline, CDR1 is SGHRS and CDR2 YFSETQ. The entire variable domain, with the rest obtained from reference TRBV5-1 and TRBJ2-1, is as follows: KAGVTQTPRYLIKTRGQQVTLSCSPISGHRSVSWYQQTPGQGLQFLFEYFSETQRNKGNFPGRFSGRQFSNSRSEMNVSTLELGDSALYLCASSLVSQGYEQFFGPGTRLTVL.

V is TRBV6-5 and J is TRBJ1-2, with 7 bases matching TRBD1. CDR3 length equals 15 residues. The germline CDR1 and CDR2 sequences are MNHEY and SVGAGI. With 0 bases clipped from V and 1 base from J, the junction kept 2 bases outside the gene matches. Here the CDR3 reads CASSYSGTDNYGYTF. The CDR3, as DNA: TGTGCCAGCAGTTACTCGGGGACAGATAACTATGGCTACACCTTC.

The CDR3 loop is CAILGQGAGNTIYF. The DNA for the CDR3 is TGTGCCATCTTAGGACAGGGGGCTGGAAACACCATATATTTT. The chain links TRBV10-3 to TRBJ1-3, with TRBD1 matching over 10 bases. Germline V gives CDR1 ENHRY, CDR2 SYGVKD. The CDR3 runs 14 residues. The trim removed 8 bases at V and 2 bases at J, leaving 3 bases unmatched.

This CDR3 is CASSLAEGWEKLFF. The CDR3 DNA reads TGTGCCAGCAGCTTAGCGGAGGGGTGGGAAAAACTGTTTTTT. The rearrangement joins TRBV7-6 to TRBJ1-4; D is possibly TRBD1 (5 bases). The CDR3 runs 14 residues. Germline CDR1 and CDR2: SGHVS and FNYEAQ. The germline V and J ends were trimmed by 0 bases and 8 bases, with 10 bases remaining between them.

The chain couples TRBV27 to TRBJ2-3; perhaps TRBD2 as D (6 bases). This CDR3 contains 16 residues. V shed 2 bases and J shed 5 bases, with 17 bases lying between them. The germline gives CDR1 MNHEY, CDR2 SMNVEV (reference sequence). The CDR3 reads CASSLMSLGRGDTQYF. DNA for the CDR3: TGTGCCAGCAGTTTAATGAGTCTCGGGCGGGGAGATACGCAGTATTTT.

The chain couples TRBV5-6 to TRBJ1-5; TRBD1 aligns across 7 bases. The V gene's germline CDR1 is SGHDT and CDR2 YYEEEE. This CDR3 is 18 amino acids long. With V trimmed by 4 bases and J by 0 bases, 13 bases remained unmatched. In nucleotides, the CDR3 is TGTGCCAGCAGCCGAGGGGGCTATCCTGCCTATAGCAATCAGCCCCAGCATTTT. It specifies CASSRGGYPAYSNQPQHF.

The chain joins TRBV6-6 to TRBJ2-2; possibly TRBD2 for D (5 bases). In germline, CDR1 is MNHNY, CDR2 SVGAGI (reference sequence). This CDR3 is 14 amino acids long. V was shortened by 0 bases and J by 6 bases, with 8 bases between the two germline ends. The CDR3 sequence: CASSYSSGAGELFF. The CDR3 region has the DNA TGTGCCAGCAGTTACTCGAGCGGAGCCGGGGAGCTGTTTTTT.

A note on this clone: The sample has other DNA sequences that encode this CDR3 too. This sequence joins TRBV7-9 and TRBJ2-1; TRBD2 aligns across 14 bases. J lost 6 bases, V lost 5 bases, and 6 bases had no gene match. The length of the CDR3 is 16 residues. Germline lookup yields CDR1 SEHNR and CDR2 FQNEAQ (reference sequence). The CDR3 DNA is TGTGCCAGCAGCCCATCGGGACTAGCGGGGGTCAATGAGCAGTTCTTC. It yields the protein CASSPSGLAGVNEQFF.

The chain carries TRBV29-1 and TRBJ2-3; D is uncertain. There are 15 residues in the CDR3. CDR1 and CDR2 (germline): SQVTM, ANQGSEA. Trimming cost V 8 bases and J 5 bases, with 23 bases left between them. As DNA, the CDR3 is TGCAGCCCCTACGGTGAGGCGGCCTTTAGAGATACGCAGTATTTT. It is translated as CSPYGEAAFRDTQYF.

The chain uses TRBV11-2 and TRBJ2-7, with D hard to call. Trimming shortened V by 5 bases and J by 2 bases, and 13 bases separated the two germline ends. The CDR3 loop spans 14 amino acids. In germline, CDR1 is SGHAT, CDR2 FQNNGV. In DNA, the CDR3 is TGTGCCAGCAGCCCCTCAGCGTTCCCCTACGAGCAGTACTTC. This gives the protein CASSPSAFPYEQYF.

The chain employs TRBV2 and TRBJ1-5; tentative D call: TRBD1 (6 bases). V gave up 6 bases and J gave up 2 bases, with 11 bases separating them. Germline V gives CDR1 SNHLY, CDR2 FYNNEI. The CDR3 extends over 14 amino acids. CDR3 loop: CASRTEGGNQPQHF. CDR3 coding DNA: TGTGCCAGCAGGACCGAGGGGGGCAATCAGCCCCAGCATTTT.

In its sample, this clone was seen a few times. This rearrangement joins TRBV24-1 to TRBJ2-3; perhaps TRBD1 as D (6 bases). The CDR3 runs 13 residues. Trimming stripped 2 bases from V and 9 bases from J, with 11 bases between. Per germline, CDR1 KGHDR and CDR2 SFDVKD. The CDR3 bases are TGTGCCACCAGTGATTCCGACAGGTACACGCAGTATTTT. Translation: CATSDSDRYTQYF.

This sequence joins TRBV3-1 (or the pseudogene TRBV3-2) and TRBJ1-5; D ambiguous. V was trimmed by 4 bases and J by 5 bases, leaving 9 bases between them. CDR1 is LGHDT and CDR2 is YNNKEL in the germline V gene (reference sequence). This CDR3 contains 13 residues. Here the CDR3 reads CASSRSRDQPQHF. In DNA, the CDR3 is TGTGCCAGCAGCCGATCCCGGGATCAGCCCCAGCATTTT.

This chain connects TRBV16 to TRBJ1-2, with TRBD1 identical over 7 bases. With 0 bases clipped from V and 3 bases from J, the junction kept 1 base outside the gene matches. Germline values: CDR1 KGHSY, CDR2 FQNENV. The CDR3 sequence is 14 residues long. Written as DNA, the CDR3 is TGTGCCAGCAGCCAATCAGGACAGGACTATGGCTACACCTTC. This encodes CASSQSGQDYGYTF.

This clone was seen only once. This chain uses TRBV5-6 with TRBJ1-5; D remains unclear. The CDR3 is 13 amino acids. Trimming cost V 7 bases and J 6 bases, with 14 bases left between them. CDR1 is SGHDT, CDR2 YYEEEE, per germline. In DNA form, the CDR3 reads TGTGCCAGCCAACGTCTCGGCGGTCAGCCCCAGCATTTT. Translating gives CASQRLGGQPQHF.

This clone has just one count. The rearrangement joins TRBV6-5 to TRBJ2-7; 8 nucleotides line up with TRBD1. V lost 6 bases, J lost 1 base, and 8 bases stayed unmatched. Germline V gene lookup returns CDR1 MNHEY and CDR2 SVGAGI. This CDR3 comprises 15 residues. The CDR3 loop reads CASSRPGQDSYEQYF. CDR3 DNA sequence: TGTGCCAGCAGCCGACCGGGACAGGATTCCTACGAGCAGTACTTC.

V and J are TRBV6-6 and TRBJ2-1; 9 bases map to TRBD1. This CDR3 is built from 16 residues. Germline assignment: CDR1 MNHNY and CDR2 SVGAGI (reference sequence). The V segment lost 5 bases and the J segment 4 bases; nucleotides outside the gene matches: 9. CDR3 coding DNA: TGTGCCAGCAGTAACCCTGACAGGGGGATATACAATGAGCAGTTCTTC. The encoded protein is CASSNPDRGIYNEQFF.

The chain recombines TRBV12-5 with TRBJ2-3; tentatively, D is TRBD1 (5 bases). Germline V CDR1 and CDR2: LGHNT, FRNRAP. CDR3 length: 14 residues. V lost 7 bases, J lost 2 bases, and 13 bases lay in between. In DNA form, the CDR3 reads TGTGCTAGTGTTCCGGACACAACCACAGATACGCAGTATTTT. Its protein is CASVPDTTTDTQYF.